This T cell receptor (beta chain) was retrieved from a study of T cells in Graves' hyperthyroidism and ophthalmopathy. TCR beta CDR3 regions were amplified from RNA transcripts. HTBI primers drove first-round RT-PCR of the TCR CDR3. TCRdb analysed the multiplex PCR reads with MiXCR anew, one entry per CDR3 protein. The top ten hold about 35% of the sample, which has about 640,000 distinct CDR3 sequences, roughly 20% seen once. This clonotype came up a few times. Sequenced input: blood. This TCR was sampled from a man aged 25 to 40 with Graves' ophthalmopathy.

Written as DNA, the CDR3 is TGCGCCAGCAGCCAAACGTTTTCTGCCGGGAACACTGAAGCTTTCTTT. Amino acid sequence: CASSQTFSAGNTEAFF. The gene calls are TRBV5-1 and TRBJ1-1; no reliable D call. V was clipped by 4 bases and J by 1 base, with 17 bases between them. The CDR3 covers 16 residues. CDR1 and CDR2 (germline): SGHRS, YFSETQ.